The present entry profiles one T cell receptor beta chain with its context. Which antigen it targets is not known. Base qualities are not provided; no much larger clone lies one nucleotide away. A patient counted as having stable Graves' hyperthyroidism if no progression to ophthalmopathy occurred over 18 months of follow-up. Hyperthyroidism patients were newly diagnosed, had a disease duration of under 2 months, and were aged 18 to 65 years. Any patient with an uncontrolled infection, another autoimmune disease, pregnancy or lactation was excluded. Diagnoses were based on clinical symptoms, serum thyroxine and TRAb, thyroid ultrasound and orbital computed tomography. PBMCs were isolated from roughly 10 ml of fresh peripheral blood by Ficoll-Paque density gradient centrifugation. Total RNA was extracted using Trizol reagent, and RNA quality was assessed on an Agilent 2100 Bioanalyzer. These data belong to a study of T cells in Graves' hyperthyroidism and ophthalmopathy (dated by TCRdb to between 2017 and 2020). For context, the study as a whole: Peripheral blood was sampled at the time of initial diagnosis, prior to any treatment. To identify TCR V-J signatures that set the groups apart, the researchers used a discovery cohort of 100 or so patients, made up of 43 with Graves' ophthalmopathy and some 55 with stable Graves' hyperthyroidism. Prospective prediction of ophthalmopathy was tested in an independent validation cohort consisting of about 20 hyperthyroidism patients and some 15 patients who later progressed to ophthalmopathy. The approximately 98 discovery patients were randomly divided into training and test sets at a 7:3 ratio. In roughly six Graves' hyperthyroidism patients, the study also compared T-cell repertoires from thyroid tissue with T-cell repertoires from blood. Following sampling, methimazole starting at 30 mg daily was given to hyperthyroidism patients, and high-dose intravenous methylprednisolone was given to ophthalmopathy patients. The paper describes TCR Vbeta CDR3 sequencing of 120 to 150 peripheral blood samples, made up of fewer than 50 ophthalmopathy patients, 70 to 75 hyperthyroidism patients and 17 progressor patients.

The TCR beta CDR3 regions were amplified from the RNA transcripts. For the first round of RT-PCR on the TCR CDR3, the HTBI primer set was used together with the Qiagen OneStep RT-PCR kit. A second multiplex PCR round built the libraries, followed by size selection and purification. Paired-end sequencing of the libraries was performed with 100 bp reads on an Illumina HiSeq2000. The paper's processing steps were these. SOAPnuke was used to process the raw data, removing reads that contained adapters or uncalled bases, had a mean Phred below 15, or lacked an exact match to the constant primer or identifier. COPE v1.2.5 was used to merge the high-quality paired reads, and each unique nucleotide sequence was defined as a clonotype. Clonotypes were aligned to IMGT TRBV, TRBD and TRBJ reference segments using MiTCR v1.1. Analysis was restricted to V-J combinations with a frequency above 0.0001, which covered 99.2% of repertoires. The TCS score was defined as the ratio of F50 (clonal expansion) to E x V (chaos), calculated using BLOSUM62-based TCRdist between CDR3 peptides within each V-J. Welch's t-statistics and random forest reduced some 510 V-J features to 13, which were used in a naive Bayes classifier (R e1071). TCRdb trimmed the raw reads at Q25, called clones with MiXCR and kept productive beta chains. Rows merge per CDR3 protein into single entries with the most common DNA and genes. TCRdb, not the original authors, processed these V and J calls. The sample table lists roughly 400,000 distinct CDR3 sequences, more than 20% of them with a count of one. Clones ranked in the top ten supply more than 60% of the sample.

At the junction V is shortened by 1 base and J by 4 bases, with 16 bases in between. In the germline V gene, CDR1 corresponds to LGHNT and CDR2 to FRNRAP. The CDR3 measures 16 amino acids from cysteine to phenylalanine. The kept DNA is CDR3 alone, 48 bases in frame from the first base. The paper's findings and limits, for the study overall: In validation, the model predicted progression to ophthalmopathy a median of 6.5 months before onset, with over 55% sensitivity and roughly 73% specificity. Ophthalmopathy was separated from stable hyperthyroidism by a 13 V-J signature model, with about 88% sensitivity and approximately 81% specificity obtained in cross-validation and 80%/75% obtained in testing. No statistical method was used to fix the sample size in advance, and group allocation was not hidden from the investigators. Most expanded thyroid clonotypes (frequency above 0.001) were also found in blood, which suggests that blood repertoires may mirror thyroid immune responses.

The rearrangement combines TRBV12-5 with TRBJ1-1; the D gene cannot be named for sure. The sequence was obtained from a man aged 50 to 60 with Graves' hyperthyroidism. What was sequenced was blood. The nucleotide sequence is given as TGTGCTAGTGGTTTGGACCCGGGAGGGCTAAGCACTGAAGCTTTCTTT. This codes for CASGLDPGGLSTEAFF.